This T cell receptor (beta chain) was identified during a study of T-cell memory formation after mild COVID-19. On the study more broadly: Largely, the TCR clusters proved donor specific. General study results and limits: Those CD4+ clones that contracted were mainly in CM and EM (CD8+ ones in EMRA).

One entry per CDR3 protein results from TCRdb running MiXCR on the 5' RACE reads. The table lists 350,000 to 400,000 distinct CDR3 sequences, roughly 14% of them singletons, with about 22% in the top ten. There are 15 residues in the CDR3. Trimming took off 5 bases at V and 5 bases at J, with 16 bases between the two ends. Germline CDR1 SGHVS, CDR2 FQNEAQ. This clonotype showed up just a few times. The antigen is unknown. This TCR came from a man aged 18 to 30 who had mild COVID-19 (a few samples of this study predate the infection). Cell type and time point are not known. J is TRBJ2-1 and V is TRBV7-8; D may correspond to TRBD1 or TRBD2 (6 bases each). Sequences were obtained from PBMCs or a T cell subset sorted from them (not recorded which). In nucleotides, the CDR3 is TGTGCCAGCAGCCGTCTCGGGGGCGCGGACAATGAGCAGTTCTTC. Residues: CASSRLGGADNEQFF.